This T cell receptor beta chain was captured in a study of spatial heterogeneity in lung cancer. Study-wide results and caveats: Ubiquitous expanded tumor TCRs showed up in blood more at resection than follow-up.

Time point given: sample taken at primary tumor resection. Samples were obtained from 65 to 80 donors, all untreated early-stage non-small cell lung cancer patients. The authors sequenced whole RNA from tumor, nontumor lung or frozen PBMC without sorting. This clonotype has a count of ten or more. Its target is unknown. In the library, each TCR cDNA molecule bore its own unique molecular identifier. One entry per CDR3 protein results from TCRdb running MiXCR on the 5' RACE reads. Seen here are 20,000 or so distinct CDR3 sequences, approximately 3% observed once, and the top ten hold more than 25%. CDR1 SGDLS and CDR2 YYNGEE come from the germline V gene. This CDR3 has 15 amino acids. Trimming stripped 3 bases from V and 3 bases from J, with 14 bases between.

The sequencing used PBMCs, collected at surgery. The TCR comes from a female donor with early-stage non-small cell lung cancer. The gene calls are TRBV9 and TRBJ2-3, with D possibly TRBD2 on 5 matching bases. Written as DNA, the CDR3 is TGTGCCAGCAGCGCCGGTCACGGCGGGACAGATACGCAGTATTTT. Translating gives CASSAGHGGTDTQYF.